The clone carrying this T cell receptor beta chain has more than one count but fewer than ten. Original handling: For nucleated cells, counts were estimated from reference gene primer amplification. The repertoire was sequenced with immunoSEQ multiplex PCR; TCRdb's copy has only in-frame clones and lacks some. The D gene and trimming were derived from the DNA, and the V and J assignments and clone size from that table. The repertoire holds 55,000 to 60,000 clones, with around 85% as singletons. The source of the sample is a study of blood T cell repertoires in COVID-19. Study details: Samples came from the United States, Italy and Spain, spanning acute and convalescent COVID-19. Sources were T cells, B-cell-depleted T cells, or PBMCs; the material itself was cDNA or gDNA.

CDR1 and CDR2 from the germline V gene are SGHNT and YYREEE (reference sequence). CDR3 size: 14 residues. J was trimmed by 5 bases and V by 0 bases; bases with no gene match: 4. The TCR was taken from a man between 65 and 80 years old with active COVID-19. This rearrangement joins TRBV5-4 to TRBJ2-7; 8 positions match TRBD1. The sample consisted of peripheral blood. CDR3 sequence reads: CASSLEAGGHEQYF. The CDR3 coding sequence is TGTGCCAGCAGCTTGGAGGCAGGGGGCCACGAGCAGTACTTC.